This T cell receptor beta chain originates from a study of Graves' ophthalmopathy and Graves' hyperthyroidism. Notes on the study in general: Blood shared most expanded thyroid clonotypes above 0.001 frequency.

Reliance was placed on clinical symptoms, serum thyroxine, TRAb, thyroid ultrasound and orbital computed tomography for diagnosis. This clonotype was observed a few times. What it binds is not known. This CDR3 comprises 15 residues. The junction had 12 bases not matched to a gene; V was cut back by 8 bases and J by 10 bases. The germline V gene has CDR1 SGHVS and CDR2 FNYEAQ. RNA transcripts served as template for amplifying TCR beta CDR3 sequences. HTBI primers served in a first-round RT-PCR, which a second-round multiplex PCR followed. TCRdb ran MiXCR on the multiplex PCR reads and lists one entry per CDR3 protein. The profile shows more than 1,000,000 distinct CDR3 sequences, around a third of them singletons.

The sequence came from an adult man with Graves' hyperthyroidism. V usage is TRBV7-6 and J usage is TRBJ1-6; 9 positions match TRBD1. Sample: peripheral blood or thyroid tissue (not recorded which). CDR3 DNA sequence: TGTGCCAGCTGCAAAGGACCGGGACAGGGATCACCCCTCCACTTT. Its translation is CASCKGPGQGSPLHF. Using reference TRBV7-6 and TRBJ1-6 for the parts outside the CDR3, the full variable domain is GAGVSQSPRYKVTKRGQDVALRCDPISGHVSLYWYRQALGQGPEFLTYFNYEAQQDKSGLPNDRFSAERPEGSISTLTIQRTEQRDSAMYRCASCKGPGQGSPLHFGNGTRLTVT.